One sample yielded the 10 T cell receptor beta chains listed below, sequenced in a study of immunodeficiency. The assay was immunoSEQ multiplex PCR, and TCRdb's table has in-frame clones only and misses some. There are approximately 3,100 clones in the sample; 75% to 90% occur only once, and about 12% lies in the top ten. Material for sequencing was CD8+ T cells from blood. These receptor sequences come from a human donor in good health.

This chain links TRBV12-3 or TRBV12-4 with TRBJ1-1, with D possibly being TRBD1 (5 bases). The CDR3 covers 12 residues. Trimming removed 5 bases at V and 4 bases at J, with 8 bases between. The CDR3 DNA follows: TGTGCCAGCAGTCACGACAGCACTGAAGCTTTCTTT. This gives the protein CASSHDSTEAFF.

The rearrangement links TRBV7-9 to TRBJ2-1; D is tentatively TRBD1 or TRBD2 (6 bases each). Germline CDR1 reads SEHNR; CDR2 reads FQNEAQ (reference sequence). There are 14 residues in the CDR3. V lost 5 bases to trimming and J lost 7 bases, with 15 bases between them. The CDR3 region has the DNA TGTGCCAGCAGCCCCCCGGGGGCCGCTAATGAGCAGTTCTTC. Translating gives CASSPPGAANEQFF. Full variable domain (remainder filled in from reference TRBV7-9 and TRBJ2-1): DTGVSQNPRHKITKRGQNVTFRCDPISEHNRLYWYRQTLGQGPEFLTYFQNEAQLEKSRLLSDRFSAERPKGSFSTLEIQRTEQGDSAMYLCASSPPGAANEQFFGPGTRLTVL.

This chain joins TRBV9 and TRBJ2-7; D gene unclear. V was cut by 0 bases and J by 3 bases, with 10 bases left in between. There are 14 residues in the CDR3. Germline V gene sequence: CDR1 SGDLS, CDR2 YYNGEE. The CDR3 reads CASSVGSESYEQYF. In DNA, the CDR3 is TGTGCCAGCAGCGTAGGATCCGAGAGCTACGAGCAGTACTTC.

V usage is TRBV29-1 and J usage is TRBJ1-6, with a possible D match to TRBD1 (5 bases). Germline V gives CDR1 SQVTM, CDR2 ANQGSEA. Trimming took 0 bases from V and 7 from J, leaving 25 bases between them. The CDR3 consists of 19 residues. This CDR3 reads CSVEEGASCGFWTNSPLHF. The CDR3 nucleotides read TGCAGCGTTGAAGAAGGGGCCAGTTGCGGGTTCTGGACAAATTCACCCCTCCACTTT.

The rearrangement uses TRBV6-6 and TRBJ1-2; 7 bases fit TRBD1. Trimming removed 6 bases from V and 6 bases from J; junction bases left unmatched: 13. The germline CDR1 and CDR2 sequences are MNHNY and SVGAGI (reference sequence). The CDR3 runs 15 residues. The CDR3 reads CASRDRDRVGDGYTF. CDR3 in DNA: TGTGCCAGCAGGGACCGAGACAGGGTGGGGGATGGCTACACCTTC.

This chain connects TRBV19 to TRBJ2-7; TRBD1 matches at 7 bases. Germline values: CDR1 LNHDA, CDR2 SQIVND (reference sequence). The J segment lost 0 bases and the V segment lost 6 bases, leaving 8 bases of the junction unmatched. The CDR3 consists of 15 residues. The CDR3 DNA sequence: TGTGCCAGTAGCCCAGGGGCAGGGGGCTCCTACGAGCAGTACTTC. It translates to CASSPGAGGSYEQYF.

This clone has a single count. The rearrangement joins TRBV2 to TRBJ1-6, with D possibly being TRBD1 (6 bases). Per the germline V gene, CDR1 is SNHLY and CDR2 is FYNNEI. Trimming left V 0 bases short and J 10 bases short, with 19 bases between. The CDR3 totals 17 residues. The CDR3 loop is CASSEALGQGLESPLHF. Written as DNA, the CDR3 is TGTGCCAGCAGTGAAGCGCTTGGGCAGGGGTTAGAGTCACCCCTCCACTTT.

The chain uses TRBV6-7 and TRBJ1-5, with D maybe TRBD1 (6 bases). TRBV6-7 is designated an ORF whose function remains uncertain. The CDR3 has 17 residues. V was shortened by 10 bases and J by 5 bases, with 27 bases between the two germline ends. CDR3 sequence reads: CANRPGTNEEQDQPQHF. The CDR3 coding sequence is TGTGCCAACCGACCCGGGACAAACGAAGAACAAGATCAGCCCCAGCATTTT.

The chain has TRBV6-4 and TRBJ1-1; D is ambiguous. The V gene lost 3 bases and the J gene lost 2 bases, with 7 bases spanning the gap. Germline V lookup: CDR1 MRHNA, CDR2 SNTAGT. The CDR3 has 13 amino acids. This chain's CDR3 is CASSEHDNTEAFF. Here the CDR3 DNA reads TGTGCCAGCAGTGAGCATGATAACACTGAAGCTTTCTTT.

The J gene is TRBJ1-1, the V gene TRBV19, with D unclear. Trimming pared 4 bases from V and 5 bases from J, leaving 11 bases between. The CDR3 is 13 residues long. CDR1 and CDR2 (germline): LNHDA, SQIVND (reference sequence). This CDR3 is CASSRDKKTEAFF. CDR3 DNA sequence: TGTGCCAGTAGTAGAGACAAGAAAACTGAAGCTTTCTTT. Based on the CDR3 plus reference TRBV19 and TRBJ1-1, the full variable domain is DGGITQSPKYLFRKEGQNVTLSCEQNLNHDAMYWYRQDPGQGLRLIYYSQIVNDFQKGDIAEGYSVSREKKESFPLTVTSAQKNPTAFYLCASSRDKKTEAFFGQGTRLTVV.